This T cell receptor beta chain was obtained from a study of HIV-infected children after antiretroviral therapy interruption. On the study more broadly: All children had CD4+ count above 500 and viral load below 50 copies/ml. Weeks 0, 12, interruption end (24 or 48), and about 3 years post-study gave interruption-arm samples. Samples from the continuous-treatment group were taken at weeks 0, 48 and 150.

The germline V and J ends were trimmed by 1 base and 3 bases, with 11 bases remaining between them. Germline loops: CDR1 SGHTA, CDR2 FQGNSA. There are 15 residues in the CDR3. The TCR library was built from RNA with a 3' RACE protocol and unique molecular identifiers. A single record per CDR3 protein comes from TCRdb applying MiXCR to the 3' RACE reads. The sample comprises tens of thousands of distinct CDR3 sequences, around 4.5% of which are singletons, and roughly 0.7% rests with the top ten. Treatment reported: PENTA 11 planned treatment interruption arm or continuous ART arm. Samples needed at least 5 million viable cryopreserved PBMCs. There are many counts of this clonotype.

The specimen was CD45RA+ CD4+ T cells from PBMCs, pooled from several time points, collected from a donor given antiretroviral therapy, either interrupted or continuous. Subset in this sample: naive CD4+ CD45RA+ CD45RO- T cells. The V call is TRBV7-2, the J call TRBJ2-3; D is perhaps TRBD1 (6 bases). This TCR derives from a pool of human donors with HIV. CDR3: CASSLVRGRTDTQYF. CDR3 DNA sequence: TGTGCCAGCAGCTTAGTCAGGGGTCGAACAGATACGCAGTATTTT.